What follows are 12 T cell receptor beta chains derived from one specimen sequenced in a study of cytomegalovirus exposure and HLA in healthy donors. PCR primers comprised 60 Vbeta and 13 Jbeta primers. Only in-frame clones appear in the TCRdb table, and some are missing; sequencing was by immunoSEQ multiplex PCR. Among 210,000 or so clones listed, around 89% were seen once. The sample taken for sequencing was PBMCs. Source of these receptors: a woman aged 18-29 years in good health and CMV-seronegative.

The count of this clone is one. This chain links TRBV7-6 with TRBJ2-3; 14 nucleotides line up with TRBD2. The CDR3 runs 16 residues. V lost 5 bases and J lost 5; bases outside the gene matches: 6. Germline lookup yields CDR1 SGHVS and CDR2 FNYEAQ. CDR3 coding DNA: TGTGCCAGCAGCCTAGGGACTAGCGGGAGAGGAGATACGCAGTATTTT. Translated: CASSLGTSGRGDTQYF.

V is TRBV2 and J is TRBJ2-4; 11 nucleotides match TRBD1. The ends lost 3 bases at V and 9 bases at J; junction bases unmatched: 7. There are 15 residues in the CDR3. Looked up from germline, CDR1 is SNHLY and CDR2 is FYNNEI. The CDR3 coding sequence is TGTGCCAGCAGTGACCAGGACAGGGGGCTGGGCATTCAGTACTTC. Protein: CASSDQDRGLGIQYF.

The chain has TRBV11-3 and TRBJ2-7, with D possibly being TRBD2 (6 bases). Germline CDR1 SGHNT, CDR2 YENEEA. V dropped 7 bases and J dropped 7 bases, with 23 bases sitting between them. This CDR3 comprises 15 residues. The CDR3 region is CASTPRRVPYGEQYF. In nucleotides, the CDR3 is TGTGCCAGCACCCCCAGGAGGGTACCCTACGGAGAGCAGTACTTC. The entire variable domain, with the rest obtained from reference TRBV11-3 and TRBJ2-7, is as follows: EAGVVQSPRYKIIEKKQPVAFWCNPISGHNTLYWYLQNLGQGPELLIRYENEEAVDDSQLPKDRFSAERLKGVDSTLKIQPAELGDSAVYLCASTPRRVPYGEQYFGPGTRLTVT.

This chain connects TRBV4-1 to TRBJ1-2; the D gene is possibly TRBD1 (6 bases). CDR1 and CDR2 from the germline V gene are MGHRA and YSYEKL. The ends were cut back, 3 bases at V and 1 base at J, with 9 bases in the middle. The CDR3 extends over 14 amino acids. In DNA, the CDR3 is TGCGCCAGCAGCCAGGACAGAGTTAACTATGGCTACACCTTC. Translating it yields CASSQDRVNYGYTF.

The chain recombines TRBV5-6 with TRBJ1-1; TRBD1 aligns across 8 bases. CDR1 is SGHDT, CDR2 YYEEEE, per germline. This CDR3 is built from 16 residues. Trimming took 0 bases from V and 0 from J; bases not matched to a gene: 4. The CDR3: CASSLARDRLNTEAFF. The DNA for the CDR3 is TGTGCCAGCAGCTTGGCCCGGGACAGGCTGAACACTGAAGCTTTCTTT.

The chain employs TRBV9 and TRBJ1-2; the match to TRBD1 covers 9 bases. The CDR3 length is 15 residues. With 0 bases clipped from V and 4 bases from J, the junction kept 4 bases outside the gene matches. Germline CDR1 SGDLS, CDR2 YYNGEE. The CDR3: CASSVGAQGAYGYTF. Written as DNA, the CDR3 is TGTGCCAGCAGCGTAGGTGCACAGGGGGCCTATGGCTACACCTTC.

CDR3 loop: CASSPIGSGGADEQFF. DNA for the CDR3: TGTGCCAGCAGCCCAATTGGTAGCGGGGGGGCAGATGAGCAGTTCTTC. The chain recombines TRBV14 with TRBJ2-1, with 11 positions matching TRBD2. Germline CDR1 is SGHDN and CDR2 is FVKESK. CDR3 length equals 16 residues. Trimming took 4 bases from V and 8 from J; bases not matched to a gene: 10.

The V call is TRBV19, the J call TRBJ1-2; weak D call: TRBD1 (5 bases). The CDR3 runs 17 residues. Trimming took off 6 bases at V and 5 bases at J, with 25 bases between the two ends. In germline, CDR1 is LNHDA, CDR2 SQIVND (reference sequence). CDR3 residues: CASRPRAPGLLMYGYTF. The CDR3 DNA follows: TGTGCCAGTAGACCCAGGGCTCCAGGTCTTCTGATGTATGGCTACACCTTC.

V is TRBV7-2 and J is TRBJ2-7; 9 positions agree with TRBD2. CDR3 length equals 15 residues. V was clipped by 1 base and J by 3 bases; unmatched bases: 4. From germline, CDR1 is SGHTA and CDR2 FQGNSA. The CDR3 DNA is TGTGCCAGCAGCTTAGATAGCGGGAGTGGCTACGAGCAGTACTTC. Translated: CASSLDSGSGYEQYF.

This chain's CDR3 is CASSYSRRGDTEAFF. CDR3 sequence (DNA): TGTGCCAGCAGTTACTCCAGAAGGGGTGACACTGAAGCTTTCTTT. This sequence joins TRBV6-5 and TRBJ1-1, with a weak D call TRBD1 (5 bases). In germline, CDR1 is MNHEY, CDR2 SVGAGI. V lost 0 bases, J lost 3 bases, and 11 bases lay in between. The CDR3 totals 15 residues.

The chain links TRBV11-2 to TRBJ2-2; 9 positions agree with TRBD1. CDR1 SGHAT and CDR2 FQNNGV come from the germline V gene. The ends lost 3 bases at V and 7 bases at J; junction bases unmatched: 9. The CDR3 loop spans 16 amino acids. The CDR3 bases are TGTGCCAGCAGCTTTAGAACAGGGGGCGCGGGCGGGGAGCTGTTTTTT. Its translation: CASSFRTGGAGGELFF.

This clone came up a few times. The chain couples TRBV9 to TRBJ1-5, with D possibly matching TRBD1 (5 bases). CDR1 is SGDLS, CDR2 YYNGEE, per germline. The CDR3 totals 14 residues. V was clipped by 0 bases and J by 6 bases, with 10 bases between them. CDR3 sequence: CASSVGGEGQPQHF. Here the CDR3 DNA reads TGTGCCAGCAGCGTAGGGGGGGAGGGTCAGCCCCAGCATTTT. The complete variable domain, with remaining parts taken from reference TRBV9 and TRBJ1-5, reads DSGVTQTPKHLITATGQRVTLRCSPRSGDLSVYWYQQSLDQGLQFLIQYYNGEERAKGNILERFSAQQFPDLHSELNLSSLELGDSALYFCASSVGGEGQPQHFGDGTRLSIL.